Each of the 8 T cell receptor beta chains below was sequenced from the same sample in a study of blood T cells in healthy people across ages. The authors ran a second PCR of about 7 to 11 cycles using a sample-barcoded 5' primer and a J-beta primer mix. TCRdb reprocessed the 5' RACE reads with MiXCR, giving one entry per CDR3 protein. The sample has 760,000 or so distinct CDR3 sequences, 20% to 25% seen once. These sequences were also reported in another study, on T cells of mothers and their children.

Sample: blood. Receptors originate from a boy aged 5-17 years in good health.

V gene TRBV6-1 combines with J gene TRBJ2-7; 9 nucleotides align to TRBD1. CDR1 MNHNS and CDR2 SASEGT come from the germline V gene. V lost 8 bases to trimming and J lost 3 bases; unmatched junction nucleotides: 5. This CDR3 has 13 amino acids. Written as DNA, the CDR3 is TGTGCCAGCGACAGGGGGTACTTCTACGAGCAGTACTTC. The encoded protein is CASDRGYFYEQYF.

This sequence joins TRBV11-2 and TRBJ2-5, with D perhaps matching TRBD2 (7 bases). The tail of the sequence fits TRBJ2-1 better, so the J call may be wrong. This CDR3 contains 15 residues. Germline values: CDR1 SGHAT, CDR2 FQNNGV. Written as DNA, the CDR3 is TGTGCCAGCAGGCCCCTTAGGGGGGGGTACAATGAGCAGTTCTTC. Its protein is CASRPLRGGYNEQFF.

The rearrangement uses TRBV5-1 and TRBJ2-7; D uncertain. The CDR3 is 13 residues long. Trimming took 2 bases from V and 2 from J, leaving 8 bases between them. From germline, CDR1 is SGHRS and CDR2 YFSETQ. In nucleotides, the CDR3 is TGCGCCAGCAGCTTATACAGCACCTACGAGCAGTACTTC. The encoded protein is CASSLYSTYEQYF.

The genes are TRBV20-1 and TRBJ2-5; TRBD1 matches at 7 bases. There are 14 residues in the CDR3. CDR1 is DFQATT, CDR2 SNEGSKA, per germline (reference sequence). V dropped 6 bases and J dropped 1; count of bases not matched to a gene: 8. The CDR3 sequence: CSAAPGQLQETQYF. In nucleotides, the CDR3 is TGCAGTGCGGCTCCGGGACAGCTCCAAGAGACCCAGTACTTC.

In its sample, this clonotype was seen a few times. This rearrangement joins TRBV28 to TRBJ1-1; D is unresolved. Germline assignment: CDR1 MDHEN and CDR2 SYDVKM. CDR3 length equals 13 residues. V lost 6 bases and J lost 10, with 18 bases in between. The CDR3 bases are TGTGCCAGCAGGACCACACGGACGGATGGAGCTTTCTTT. As protein: CASRTTRTDGAFF.

On this clonotype itself: A junction boundary mismatches the germline segment, possibly from a read error. V usage is TRBV29-1 and J usage is TRBJ2-1; TRBD1 aligns across 8 bases. Per germline, CDR1 SQVTM and CDR2 ANQGSEA. The CDR3 covers 14 residues. The CDR3 DNA sequence: TGCAGCGGGGCCCGGGACAGGACCTACAATGGGCAGTTCTTC. Translating it yields CSGARDRTYNGQFF.

The J gene is TRBJ2-3, the V gene TRBV9; maybe TRBD1 (5 bases). Germline V gene lookup returns CDR1 SGDLS and CDR2 YYNGEE. Trimming shortened V by 0 bases and J by 2 bases, and 13 bases separated the two germline ends. The CDR3 runs to 16 residues. The CDR3: CASSVGWGGSTDTQYF. In DNA, the CDR3 is TGTGCCAGCAGCGTAGGTTGGGGCGGCTCCACAGATACGCAGTATTTT.

This rearrangement joins TRBV24-1 to TRBJ2-3, with D possibly being TRBD1 (5 bases). V was clipped by 2 bases and J by 4 bases, with 12 bases between them. The CDR3 has 15 amino acids. The germline V gene encodes CDR1 KGHDR and CDR2 SFDVKD. The CDR3 nucleotides are TGTGCCACCAGTGATTACCGACAGCTCCCAGATACGCAGTATTTT. It codes for CATSDYRQLPDTQYF.